This passage covers 20 T cell receptor beta chains from one sample sequenced in a study of blood T cell repertoires in COVID-19. Method: immunoSEQ multiplex PCR; TCRdb's copy keeps in-frame clones and lacks some. The sample lists 400,000 to 500,000 clones, 70% to 90% occurring once. Source material: PBMCs or T cells enriched from blood (not recorded which). These receptors were taken from a woman aged 18-29 years who had been exposed to COVID-19.

This sequence joins TRBV6-5 and TRBJ1-1; no reliable D call. The V end was cut by 2 bases, the J end by 0 bases, with 7 bases between. This CDR3 spans 14 amino acids. Germline lookup yields CDR1 MNHEY and CDR2 SVGAGI. CDR3 protein: CASSYRVMNTEAFF. The CDR3 DNA follows: TGTGCCAGCAGTTACAGAGTTATGAACACTGAAGCTTTCTTT.

A few counts support this clone. This sequence joins TRBV7-9 and TRBJ1-2, with 7 bases aligning to TRBD1. Per germline, CDR1 SEHNR and CDR2 FQNEAQ (reference sequence). This CDR3 contains 17 residues. V dropped 0 bases and J dropped 4; count of bases not matched to a gene: 11. The CDR3: CASSLAMTGTTLYGYTF. In DNA, the CDR3 is TGTGCCAGCAGCTTAGCTATGACAGGGACCACACTCTATGGCTACACCTTC.

V gene TRBV10-2 combines with J gene TRBJ2-7; 13 nucleotides line up with TRBD2. After removal of 6 bases from V and 7 bases from J, the junction contained 6 bases not matched to a gene. Germline V gene sequence: CDR1 WSHSY, CDR2 SAAADI. There are 14 residues in the CDR3. The CDR3 spells CASRSGLAGLEQYF. CDR3 in DNA: TGCGCCAGCAGATCGGGACTAGCGGGGTTAGAGCAGTACTTC.

Notes on this clone: This CDR3 is also generated by other DNA sequences in the sample. This sequence joins TRBV7-2 and TRBJ2-7; 7 nucleotides agree with TRBD2. The germline V gene encodes CDR1 SGHTA and CDR2 FQGNSA. CDR3 length: 14 amino acids. V lost 1 base and J lost 5; bases outside the gene matches: 5. CDR3 coding DNA: TGTGCCAGCAGCTTAGGTACTAGCGTGGACGAGCAGTACTTC. Residues: CASSLGTSVDEQYF.

V is TRBV4-1 and J is TRBJ2-1; 12 positions match TRBD2. Germline V CDR1 and CDR2: MGHRA, YSYEKL. J lost 1 base, V lost 6 bases, and 1 base had no gene match. This CDR3 comprises 15 residues. The DNA for the CDR3 is TGCGCCAGCAGTCTAGCGGGAGGGTCCTACAATGAGCAGTTCTTC. It specifies CASSLAGGSYNEQFF.

V usage is TRBV7-2 and J usage is TRBJ2-3; D ambiguous. Germline CDR1 is SGHTA and CDR2 is FQGNSA. The CDR3 is 17 amino acids. Deletions cut 1 base from V and 5 bases from J, with 19 bases between. In DNA form, the CDR3 reads TGTGCCAGCAGCTTAGATTTTGGTCCCTATTTGGTAGATACGCAGTATTTT. Amino acid sequence: CASSLDFGPYLVDTQYF.

The rearrangement joins TRBV6-5 to TRBJ2-2; D is uncertain. Trimming removed 6 bases at V and 2 bases at J, with 13 bases between. CDR3 size: 15 residues. Germline V gene data show CDR1 as MNHEY and CDR2 as SVGAGI. The DNA of the CDR3 is TGTGCCAGCAGCGCGTTCAGGATAAACACCGGGGAGCTGTTTTTT. Translation: CASSAFRINTGELFF.

The chain joins TRBV14 to TRBJ2-1; a possible D gene is TRBD2 (5 bases). This CDR3 has 15 residues. CDR1 SGHDN and CDR2 FVKESK come from the germline V gene. V lost 8 bases to trimming and J lost 0 bases, with 14 bases between them. For the CDR3, the DNA is TGTGCCAGCTCTCTAGCCCCAAGCTCCTACAATGAGCAGTTCTTC. Translation: CASSLAPSSYNEQFF.

The gene calls are TRBV2 and TRBJ1-4; D is unclear. The germline CDR1 and CDR2 sequences are SNHLY and FYNNEI. The ends were cut back, 2 bases at V and 6 bases at J, with 4 bases in the middle. The CDR3 sequence is 12 residues long. The DNA of the CDR3 is TGTGCCAGCAGTGAAAGAGATGAAAAACTGTTTTTT. Protein: CASSERDEKLFF.

V and J are TRBV28 and TRBJ1-4; D not certain. Germline V gives CDR1 MDHEN, CDR2 SYDVKM. CDR3 length: 11 amino acids. V was cut by 6 bases and J by 5 bases, with 4 bases left in between. DNA of the CDR3: TGTGCCAGCAGCCAGAATGAAAAACTGTTTTTT. Protein: CASSQNEKLFF.

The chain recombines TRBV9 with TRBJ2-2; D ambiguous. The CDR3 extends over 16 amino acids. Germline lookup yields CDR1 SGDLS and CDR2 YYNGEE. The V gene lost 1 base and the J gene lost 0 bases, with 10 bases spanning the gap. CDR3 sequence (DNA): TGTGCCAGCAGCGTACTGGTCGGGTCGAACACCGGGGAGCTGTTTTTT. Translating gives CASSVLVGSNTGELFF.

This chain joins TRBV28 and TRBJ2-7; 9 bases are a match to TRBD2. Germline assignment: CDR1 MDHEN and CDR2 SYDVKM. Trimming took 6 bases from V and 4 from J; bases not matched to a gene: 10. CDR3 length equals 15 residues. The CDR3 loop is CASSLALAGLYEQYF. The DNA of the CDR3 is TGTGCCAGCAGCCTTGCCCTAGCGGGATTATACGAGCAGTACTTC.

This clone turned up a few times. The chain links TRBV10-3 to TRBJ2-5; TRBD1 is a possible D gene (5 bases). Between the trimmed V and J ends, which lost 5 bases and 1 base, there was a span of 17 bases. The germline V gene encodes CDR1 ENHRY and CDR2 SYGVKD. The CDR3 has 16 residues. The CDR3 nucleotides read TGTGCCATCAGTCCCGGACAAACCACGGGCCAAGAGACCCAGTACTTC. Translating gives CAISPGQTTGQETQYF.

V is TRBV24-1 and J is TRBJ2-5; 11 positions match TRBD2. Germline lookup yields CDR1 KGHDR and CDR2 SFDVKD. The CDR3 is 16 residues long. V lost 1 base, J lost 3 bases, and 3 bases stayed unmatched. DNA of the CDR3: TGTGCCACCAGTGATTTCGGGACTAGCGGAGAAGAGACCCAGTACTTC. This encodes CATSDFGTSGEETQYF.

This clone was counted only a few times. The chain has TRBV4-2 and TRBJ2-7, with TRBD2 matching 13 bases. The CDR3 runs to 19 residues. V lost 1 base to trimming and J lost 0 bases; unmatched junction nucleotides: 9. CDR1 is LGHNA and CDR2 is YNFKEQ in the germline V gene. CDR3 region: CASSQGQGLAGAPSYEQYF. CDR3 sequence (DNA): TGTGCCAGCAGCCAAGGCCAAGGACTAGCGGGGGCGCCCTCCTACGAGCAGTACTTC.

This clone was counted once. The rearrangement joins TRBV3-1 (or the pseudogene TRBV3-2) to TRBJ2-7; 9 positions match TRBD2. The CDR3 has 16 amino acids. Germline V CDR1 and CDR2: LGHDT, YNNKEL (reference sequence). With V trimmed by 3 bases and J by 2 bases, 8 bases remained unmatched. In nucleotides, the CDR3 is TGTGCCAGCAGCCATTCGCGAGCGGGGGGACCCTACGAGCAGTACTTC. It is translated as CASSHSRAGGPYEQYF.

This clone is a singleton in its sample. This chain joins TRBV20-1 and TRBJ2-7, with 8 bases aligning to TRBD2. CDR3 length: 15 residues. V lost 4 bases to trimming and J lost 5 bases; unmatched junction nucleotides: 13. In germline, CDR1 is DFQATT, CDR2 SNEGSKA (reference sequence). The CDR3 region has the DNA TGCAGTGCTATTGACGGAGGTAGCGGGACGCACGAGCAGTACTTC. Its translation is CSAIDGGSGTHEQYF.

The V gene is TRBV2, the J gene TRBJ2-7, with unresolved D. Trimming left V 5 bases short and J 1 base short, with 6 bases between. Germline CDR1 and CDR2: SNHLY and FYNNEI. The length of the CDR3 is 12 residues. The CDR3 DNA reads as TGTGCCAGCAGTTATCAGTCCTACGAGCAGTACTTC. This codes for CASSYQSYEQYF. The full variable domain, its missing parts supplied by reference TRBV2 and TRBJ2-7, is EPEVTQTPSHQVTQMGQEVILRCVPISNHLYFYWYRQILGQKVEFLVSFYNNEISEKSEIFDDQFSVERPDGSNFTLKIRSTKLEDSAMYFCASSYQSYEQYFGPGTRLTVT.

The chain combines TRBV7-8 with TRBJ1-4; TRBD1 matches 10 bases. The CDR3 runs to 20 residues. J was trimmed by 4 bases and V by 5 bases; bases with no gene match: 19. The germline V gene encodes CDR1 SGHVS and CDR2 FQNEAQ. Written as DNA, the CDR3 is TGTGCCAGCAGCCCCCGCCGGGACAGGGGACGAGGGTCCGTTAATGAAAAACTGTTTTTT. The encoded protein is CASSPRRDRGRGSVNEKLFF.

This clone turned up a few times. The chain recombines TRBV5-1 with TRBJ2-7, with TRBD2 identical over 14 bases. The V segment lost 4 bases and the J segment 1 base; nucleotides outside the gene matches: 13. From germline, CDR1 is SGHRS and CDR2 YFSETQ. The CDR3 runs to 19 residues. The CDR3 region has the DNA TGCGCCAGCAGCCCCGGGACTAGCGGGAGCGCACGGGGATCCTACGAGCAGTACTTC. Protein product: CASSPGTSGSARGSYEQYF. The variable domain in full, completed from reference TRBV5-1 and TRBJ2-7, reads KAGVTQTPRYLIKTRGQQVTLSCSPISGHRSVSWYQQTPGQGLQFLFEYFSETQRNKGNFPGRFSGRQFSNSRSEMNVSTLELGDSALYLCASSPGTSGSARGSYEQYFGPGTRLTVT.